The sequence of this TCR beta chain was determined in a study of blood T cell repertoires in COVID-19. Study at large: The United States, Italy and Spain supplied acute and convalescent COVID-19 samples. T cells, B-cell-depleted T cells, or PBMCs provided the cDNA or gDNA that served as material.

In the study's own analysis: It was from reference gene primer amplification that nucleated cell counts were estimated. TCRdb keeps only in-frame clones here, not all; method: immunoSEQ multiplex PCR. Clone size and the V and J calls come from that table; the DNA yielded D and trimming. Here the sample spans 200,000 to 300,000 clones, 70% to 90% being singletons. CDR3 length: 14 residues. V gave up 7 bases and J gave up 4 bases, with 13 bases separating them. Germline assignment: CDR1 MDHEN and CDR2 SYDVKM. The TCR sequence derives from a woman in her thirties or forties who had recovered from COVID-19. Sequenced input: peripheral blood. The rearrangement links TRBV28 to TRBJ2-2, with D possibly matching TRBD1 (6 bases). CDR3 protein: CASIQGTPTGELFF. In DNA, the CDR3 is TGTGCCAGCATTCAGGGGACACCCACCGGGGAGCTGTTTTTT.